This T cell receptor beta chain stems from a study of T-cell memory formation after mild COVID-19. Regarding the study as a whole: Later expanders leaned toward CD4+, whereas clones contracting from day 15 to 85 were balanced CD4/CD8.

In its sample, this clonotype was seen a few times. Its antigen is undetermined. Germline V CDR1 and CDR2: DFQATT, SNEGSKA (reference sequence). This CDR3 is built from 12 residues. V was pared by 3 bases and J by 4 bases, with 10 bases between. Amplification by 5'RACE using constant-segment primers produced TCR alpha and TCR beta cDNA libraries that carried sample barcodes and UMIs. TCRdb re-called the 5' RACE reads with MiXCR, one entry per CDR3 protein. This sample has about 130,000 distinct CDR3 sequences, with 17% found just once. The chain links TRBV20-1 to TRBJ2-7, with a tentative D call TRBD1 (5 bases). The sequenced sample consisted of PBMCs or a T cell subset sorted from them (not recorded which). The sequence was obtained from a man aged 18 to 30 who had mild COVID-19 (a few samples of this study predate the infection). Cell type and time point are not known. In nucleotides, the CDR3 is TGCAGTGCTAGGTCTGGGGCTTACGAGCAGTACTTC. This gives the protein CSARSGAYEQYF.